Each of the 30 T cell receptor beta chains below was sequenced from the same sample in a study. TCRdb recomputed calls from the 5' RACE reads with MiXCR, one row per CDR3 protein. The data contain approximately 60,000 distinct CDR3 sequences, 25% to 30% of them singletons. The sequenced material came from tumor-infiltrating memory CD4+ T cells sorted from the breast tumor. The subset here: memory CD4+ T cells, CD4+CD45RO+CD25-. These receptors all stem from a female donor with breast cancer.

The chain combines TRBV7-2 with TRBJ2-7; no reliable D call. This CDR3 spans 12 amino acids. V was cut by 2 bases and J by 5 bases, with 7 bases left in between. Germline V CDR1 and CDR2: SGHTA, FQGNSA. The CDR3 protein is CASSLLFNEQYF. CDR3 coding DNA: TGTGCCAGCAGCTTACTGTTTAACGAGCAGTACTTC.

The sample holds a few counts of this clonotype. The CDR3 loop is CASSLATGPNNEQFF. The CDR3 DNA reads TGCGCCAGCAGCTTGGCCACAGGGCCAAACAATGAGCAGTTCTTC. The chain joins TRBV5-1 to TRBJ2-1; possible D gene TRBD1, 6 bases. Germline CDR1 is SGHRS and CDR2 is YFSETQ. CDR3 length: 15 amino acids. The V end was cut by 0 bases, the J end by 5 bases, with 12 bases between. Supplemented by reference TRBV5-1 and TRBJ2-1, the full variable domain reads KAGVTQTPRYLIKTRGQQVTLSCSPISGHRSVSWYQQTPGQGLQFLFEYFSETQRNKGNFPGRFSGRQFSNSRSEMNVSTLELGDSALYLCASSLATGPNNEQFFGPGTRLTVL.

In its sample, this clonotype was seen a few times. The chain uses TRBV4-1 and TRBJ2-7, with 7 bases lining up with TRBD1. The CDR3 sequence is 13 residues long. Germline-derived CDR1 and CDR2 are MGHRA and YSYEKL. V lost 9 bases, J lost 4 bases, and 9 bases stayed unmatched. The CDR3 spells CASVRDREYEQYF. DNA of the CDR3: TGCGCCAGTGTCCGGGACAGAGAGTACGAGCAGTACTTC.

The chain uses TRBV19 and TRBJ2-1; 8 bases match TRBD2. The junction had 8 bases not matched to a gene; V was cut back by 5 bases and J by 8 bases. This CDR3 region has 14 residues. Germline assignment: CDR1 LNHDA and CDR2 SQIVND (reference sequence). CDR3 DNA sequence: TGTGCCAGTAGTCTCCGGGAGGGCTCGTATGAGCAGTTCTTC. Translated: CASSLREGSYEQFF.

This sequence joins TRBV7-2 and TRBJ2-1; no clear D. The germline V gene has CDR1 SGHTA and CDR2 FQGNSA. Trimming shortened V by 5 bases and J by 6 bases, and 11 bases separated the two germline ends. This CDR3 is 13 amino acids long. CDR3 protein: CASSPDRPNEQFF. CDR3 bases: TGTGCCAGCAGCCCAGACCGGCCCAATGAGCAGTTCTTC.

The rearrangement uses TRBV5-1 and TRBJ2-2; D not certain. Germline V CDR1 and CDR2: SGHRS, YFSETQ. The CDR3 length is 15 residues. The ends were cut back, 0 bases at V and 3 bases at J, with 9 bases in the middle. CDR3 amino acids: CASSLATKYTGELFF. The CDR3 DNA is TGCGCCAGCAGCTTGGCGACAAAGTACACCGGGGAGCTGTTTTTT.

This clonotype has at least ten counts. CDR3 region: CASSPQANTEAFF. The CDR3 DNA reads TGTGCCAGCAGCCCTCAGGCAAACACTGAAGCTTTCTTT. The chain recombines TRBV7-9 with TRBJ1-1, with no clear D. Germline CDR1 and CDR2: SEHNR and FQNEAQ (reference sequence). The germline V and J ends were trimmed by 5 bases and 2 bases, with 9 bases remaining between them. The CDR3 spans 13 residues.

This clonotype was seen only a few times. The chain uses TRBV7-2 and TRBJ2-1; D not certain. Trimming pared 3 bases from V and 7 bases from J, leaving 10 bases between. Germline CDR1 reads SGHTA; CDR2 reads FQGNSA. CDR3 size: 13 residues. The CDR3 DNA reads TGTGCCAGCAGCTTGCGCCCTAAAAATGAGCAGTTCTTC. Translation: CASSLRPKNEQFF.

The table lists this clonotype with a few counts. The chain joins TRBV7-3 to TRBJ2-1, with 8 bases lining up with TRBD2. The V gene end was trimmed by 3 bases and the J gene end by 9 bases; junction bases not matched to a gene: 10. From germline, CDR1 is SGHTA and CDR2 FQGTGA. The CDR3 runs 15 residues. DNA for the CDR3: TGTGCCAGCAGCTTTTATACGGGGGCGGGAGGTGAGCAGTTCTTC. Encoded protein: CASSFYTGAGGEQFF. The full variable domain, rest sourced from reference TRBV7-3 and TRBJ2-1, is GAGVSQTPSNKVTEKGKYVELRCDPISGHTALYWYRQSLGQGPEFLIYFQGTGAADDSGLPNDRFFAVRPEGSVSTLKIQRTERGDSAVYLCASSFYTGAGGEQFFGPGTRLTVL.

This clonotype was seen only a few times. The chain employs TRBV7-2 and TRBJ1-6; D gene uncertain. V dropped 7 bases and J dropped 8 bases, with 12 bases sitting between them. Germline CDR1 and CDR2: SGHTA and FQGNSA. The CDR3 extends over 13 amino acids. The CDR3 nucleotides read TGTGCCAGCACCTTTATGGTTCATTCACCCCTCCACTTT. As protein: CASTFMVHSPLHF.

This clonotype has a handful of counts. The J gene is TRBJ1-6, the V gene TRBV6-6; TRBD1 agrees at 7 bases. V lost 10 bases and J lost 0; bases outside the gene matches: 6. The CDR3 loop spans 15 amino acids. Germline V gene lookup returns CDR1 MNHNY and CDR2 SVGAGI (reference sequence). The chain's CDR3 is CATKQGSSYNSPLHF. For the CDR3, the DNA is TGTGCCACCAAACAGGGGAGCTCCTATAATTCACCCCTCCACTTT.

The chain recombines TRBV2 with TRBJ1-5, with D unresolved. The CDR3 is 14 residues long. Germline values: CDR1 SNHLY, CDR2 FYNNEI. V lost 7 bases and J lost 0, with 10 bases in between. CDR3 protein: CASTEGNSNQPQHF. CDR3 DNA sequence: TGTGCCAGCACTGAGGGAAATAGCAATCAGCCCCAGCATTTT.

The gene calls are TRBV6-2 or TRBV6-3 and TRBJ2-7; D unresolved. Germline-derived CDR1 and CDR2 are MNHEY and SVGEGT. The CDR3 sequence is 11 residues long. Trimming removed 7 bases at V and 3 bases at J, with 7 bases between. CDR3 in amino acids: CASTDGYEQYF. Written as DNA, the CDR3 is TGTGCCAGCACTGACGGCTACGAGCAGTACTTC.

This clonotype was observed a few times. The rearrangement uses TRBV5-1 and TRBJ1-1, with 8 positions matching TRBD1. CDR1 is SGHRS, CDR2 YFSETQ, per germline. J gave up 5 bases and V 4 bases, and 10 bases lay outside the gene matches. The CDR3 length is 15 residues. Here the CDR3 DNA reads TGCGCCAGCAGCAACGACGGCCAGGGGGCAACTGAAGCTTTCTTT. This translates into CASSNDGQGATEAFF.

This clonotype occurred a few times. The V call is TRBV29-1, the J call TRBJ2-1; tentative D call: TRBD1 (5 bases). Germline-derived CDR1 and CDR2 are SQVTM and ANQGSEA. The CDR3 length is 14 residues. The V gene lost 4 bases and the J gene lost 7 bases, with 17 bases spanning the gap. The CDR3 protein is CSVVVGQGPNEQFF. CDR3 in DNA: TGCAGCGTTGTTGTGGGGCAGGGCCCTAATGAGCAGTTCTTC.

The chain carries TRBV20-1 and TRBJ2-3, with 12 bases matching TRBD2. This CDR3 contains 15 residues. Germline loops: CDR1 DFQATT, CDR2 SNEGSKA (reference sequence). The trim removed 3 bases at V and 5 bases at J, leaving 6 bases unmatched. As DNA, the CDR3 is TGCAGTGCTAGTTCTGCTAGCGGGAGGGGAGATACGCAGTATTTT. The encoded protein is CSASSASGRGDTQYF.

This clonotype appeared a few times. V gene TRBV20-1 combines with J gene TRBJ2-7; 7 bases are a match to TRBD1. This CDR3 contains 12 residues. The germline CDR1 and CDR2 sequences are DFQATT and SNEGSKA (reference sequence). The V and J ends lost 3 bases and 5 bases, in that order; junction bases with no gene match: 4. The CDR3 protein is CSARGQIHEQYF. The DNA of the CDR3 is TGCAGTGCTAGGGGACAGATCCACGAGCAGTACTTC.

This clonotype was observed a few times. This sequence joins TRBV6-1 and TRBJ2-1; D ambiguous. Germline lookup yields CDR1 MNHNS and CDR2 SASEGT. The CDR3 has 13 amino acids. The ends were cut back, 8 bases at V and 10 bases at J, with 18 bases in the middle. The CDR3 sequence: CASLLDLFREQFF. The CDR3 nucleotides are TGTGCCAGCCTTCTGGATCTCTTCAGGGAGCAGTTCTTC.

V is TRBV3-1 and J is TRBJ2-2; the D gene could be TRBD1 or TRBD2 (6 bases each). Per the germline V gene, CDR1 is LGHDT and CDR2 is YNNKEL (reference sequence). The CDR3 loop spans 17 amino acids. Trimming took 1 base from V and 4 from J, leaving 16 bases between them. The DNA of the CDR3 is TGTGCCAGCAGCCAAGTTTTCGGGGGCCGGGGCACCGGGGAGCTGTTTTTT. Translation: CASSQVFGGRGTGELFF. The full variable domain, in which reference TRBV3-1 and TRBJ2-2 provide the parts outside the CDR3, is DTAVSQTPKYLVTQMGNDKSIKCEQNLGHDTMYWYKQDSKKFLKIMFSYNNKELIINETVPNRFSPKSPDKAHLNLHINSLELGDSAVYFCASSQVFGGRGTGELFFGEGSRLTVL.

This chain connects TRBV7-8 to TRBJ2-7; tentative D call: TRBD1 (6 bases). The CDR3 is made up of 15 amino acids. Germline V gene lookup returns CDR1 SGHVS and CDR2 FQNEAQ. V shed 6 bases and J shed 9 bases, with 24 bases lying between them. This chain's CDR3 is CASRRMVGGYGGQYF. The CDR3 DNA follows: TGTGCCAGCAGAAGAATGGTAGGGGGTTACGGCGGGCAGTACTTC.

This clonotype was detected only once. This chain joins TRBV5-1 and TRBJ2-2, with D maybe TRBD2 (5 bases). CDR3 length: 16 residues. The germline V and J ends were trimmed by 3 bases and 1 base, with 13 bases remaining between them. Germline V CDR1 and CDR2: SGHRS, YFSETQ. In DNA form, the CDR3 reads TGCGCCAGCAGCTCTTTTGGACTTGGGAACACCGGGGAGCTGTTTTTT. Translated, it gives CASSSFGLGNTGELFF.

The chain couples TRBV18 to TRBJ2-3; TRBD2 is a possible D gene (5 bases). This CDR3 region has 14 residues. Per germline, CDR1 KGHSH and CDR2 LQKENI. Deletions cut 7 bases from V and 4 bases from J, with 15 bases between. CDR3 sequence (DNA): TGTGCCAGCTGTTTGAAAGCGGACTCAGATACGCAGTATTTT. Translation gives CASCLKADSDTQYF.

This clonotype occurred a few times. The CDR3: CSARRGSYNSPLHF. DNA of the CDR3: TGCAGTGCTAGAAGGGGCTCCTATAATTCACCCCTCCACTTT. The chain combines TRBV20-1 with TRBJ1-6; D is possibly TRBD1 (5 bases). Trimming stripped 2 bases from V and 0 bases from J, with 5 bases between. Germline V gene data show CDR1 as DFQATT and CDR2 as SNEGSKA (reference sequence). The CDR3 has 14 residues.

The chain links TRBV11-2 to TRBJ2-7, with 9 positions matching TRBD2. Trimming cost V 5 bases and J 0 bases; bases outside gene matches: 2. Germline V lookup: CDR1 SGHAT, CDR2 FQNNGV. This CDR3 has 14 residues. The CDR3 DNA is TGTGCCAGCAGCCCGGGACTAGCCTCCTACGAGCAGTACTTC. The encoded protein is CASSPGLASYEQYF.

In DNA form, the CDR3 reads TGTGCCAGCAGTTACTACAACTACAGGGTTAGGAACACTGAAGCTTTCTTT. Protein: CASSYYNYRVRNTEAFF. The gene calls are TRBV6-5 and TRBJ1-1, with a weak D call TRBD1 (6 bases). CDR1 and CDR2 (germline): MNHEY, SVGAGI. The length of the CDR3 is 17 residues. V was cut by 1 base and J by 1 base, with 16 bases left in between.

In this sample, this clonotype turned up a few times. V and J are TRBV9 and TRBJ2-3; D gene uncertain. Trimming left V 3 bases short and J 4 bases short, with 12 bases between. Germline assignment: CDR1 SGDLS and CDR2 YYNGEE. The CDR3 loop spans 14 amino acids. The CDR3 loop reads CASSEGPQADTQYF. The CDR3, as DNA: TGTGCCAGCAGCGAGGGCCCGCAGGCAGATACGCAGTATTTT.

This clonotype was picked up a small number of times. The CDR3 DNA reads as TGCAGTGCTAGACCAGCCACAGATACGCAGTATTTT. It codes for CSARPATDTQYF. This chain connects TRBV20-1 to TRBJ2-3; D is ambiguous. The germline V gene has CDR1 DFQATT and CDR2 SNEGSKA (reference sequence). The CDR3 is 12 amino acids. The ends were cut back, 2 bases at V and 2 bases at J, with 5 bases in the middle.

This clonotype occurred a few times. The V gene is TRBV20-1, the J gene TRBJ2-7, with 9 bases aligning to TRBD2. Germline V gene lookup returns CDR1 DFQATT and CDR2 SNEGSKA (reference sequence). Germline trimming cut 6 bases from V and 3 bases from J; bases unmatched to any gene: 9. This CDR3 has 14 residues. The CDR3 nucleotides read TGCAGTGCGCACCCTCTAGCGGGATTCTACGAGCAGTACTTC. This gives the protein CSAHPLAGFYEQYF.

The V and J genes are TRBV7-9 and TRBJ2-7; 9 bases line up with TRBD1. Trimming at V came to 4 bases and at J to 7 bases, leaving 8 bases not matched to a gene. This CDR3 is built from 14 residues. CDR1 and CDR2 from the germline V gene are SEHNR and FQNEAQ (reference sequence). The CDR3 loop reads CASSSPGQGSEQYF. The CDR3 DNA reads TGTGCCAGCAGCTCACCGGGACAGGGAAGTGAGCAGTACTTC. Together with reference TRBV7-9 and TRBJ2-7, the CDR3 gives the full variable domain: DTGVSQNPRHKITKRGQNVTFRCDPISEHNRLYWYRQTLGQGPEFLTYFQNEAQLEKSRLLSDRFSAERPKGSFSTLEIQRTEQGDSAMYLCASSSPGQGSEQYFGPGTRLTVT.

The J gene is TRBJ2-1, the V gene TRBV7-2; 9 bases fit TRBD1. V shed 4 bases, J shed 8 bases, and the junction held 9 bases outside the gene matches. Germline loops: CDR1 SGHTA, CDR2 FQGNSA. This CDR3 region has 15 residues. CDR3 residues: CASSSPGQGGYEQFF. In DNA form, the CDR3 reads TGTGCCAGCAGCTCCCCGGGACAGGGTGGATATGAGCAGTTCTTC.